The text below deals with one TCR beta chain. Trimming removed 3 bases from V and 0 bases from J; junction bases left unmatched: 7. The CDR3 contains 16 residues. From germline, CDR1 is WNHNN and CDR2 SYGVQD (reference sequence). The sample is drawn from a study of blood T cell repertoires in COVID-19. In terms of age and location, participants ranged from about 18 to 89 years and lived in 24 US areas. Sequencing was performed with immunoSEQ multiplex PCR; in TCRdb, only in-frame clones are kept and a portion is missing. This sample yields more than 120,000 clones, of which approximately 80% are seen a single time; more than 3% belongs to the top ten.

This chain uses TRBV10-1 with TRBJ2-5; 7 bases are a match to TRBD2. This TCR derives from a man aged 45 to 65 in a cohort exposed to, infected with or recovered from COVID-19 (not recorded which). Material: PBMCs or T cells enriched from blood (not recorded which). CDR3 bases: TGCGCCAGCAGTGAAGGAATCGGGGGGTACCAAGAGACCCAGTACTTC. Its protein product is CASSEGIGGYQETQYF.